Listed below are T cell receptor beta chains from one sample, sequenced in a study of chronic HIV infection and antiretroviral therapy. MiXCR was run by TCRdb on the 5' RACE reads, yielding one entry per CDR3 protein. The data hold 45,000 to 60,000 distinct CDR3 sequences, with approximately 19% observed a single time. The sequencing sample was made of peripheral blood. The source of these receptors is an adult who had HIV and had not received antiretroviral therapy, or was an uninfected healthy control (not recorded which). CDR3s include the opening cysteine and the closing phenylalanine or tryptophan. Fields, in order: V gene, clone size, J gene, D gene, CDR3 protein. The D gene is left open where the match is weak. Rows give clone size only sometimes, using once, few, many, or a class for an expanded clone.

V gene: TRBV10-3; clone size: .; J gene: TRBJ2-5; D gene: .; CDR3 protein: CAISEETGVETQYF
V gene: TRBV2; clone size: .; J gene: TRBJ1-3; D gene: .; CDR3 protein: CASTVLSGNTIYF
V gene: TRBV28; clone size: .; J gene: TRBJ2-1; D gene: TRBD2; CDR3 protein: CASSYPGLAEPLLFF
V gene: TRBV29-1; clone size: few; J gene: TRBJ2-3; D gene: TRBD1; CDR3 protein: CSVETGVTDTQYF
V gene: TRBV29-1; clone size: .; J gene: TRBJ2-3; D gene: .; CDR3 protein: CSPKDTDTQYF
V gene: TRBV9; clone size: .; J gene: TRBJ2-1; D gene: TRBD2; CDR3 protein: CASSVSGTGLARTYNEQFF
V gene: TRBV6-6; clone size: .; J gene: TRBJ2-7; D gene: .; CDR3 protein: CASSYLAGYEQYF
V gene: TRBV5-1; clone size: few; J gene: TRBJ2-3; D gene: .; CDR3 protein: CASSTSSSTDTQYF
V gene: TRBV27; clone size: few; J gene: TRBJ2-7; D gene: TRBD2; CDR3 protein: CASRGALAGDYEQYF
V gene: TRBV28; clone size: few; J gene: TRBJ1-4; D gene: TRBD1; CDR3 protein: CASSLRQGTNEKLFF
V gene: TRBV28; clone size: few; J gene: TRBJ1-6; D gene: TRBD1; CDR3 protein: CASSPRTGRNSPLHF
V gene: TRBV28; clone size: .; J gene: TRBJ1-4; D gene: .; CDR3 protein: CASGHREKLFF
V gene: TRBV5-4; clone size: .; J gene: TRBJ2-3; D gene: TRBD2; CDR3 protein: CASSYPGGGGSIRTDTQYF
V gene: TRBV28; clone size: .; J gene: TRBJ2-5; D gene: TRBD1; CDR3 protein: CASGPGQVTETQYF
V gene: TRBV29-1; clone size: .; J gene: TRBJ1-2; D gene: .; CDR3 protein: CSGHEGDGDTF
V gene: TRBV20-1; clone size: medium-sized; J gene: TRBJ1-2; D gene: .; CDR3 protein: CSATPNFYGYTF
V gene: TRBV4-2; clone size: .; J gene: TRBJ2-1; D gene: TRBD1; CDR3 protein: CASSQDQGARIHEQFF
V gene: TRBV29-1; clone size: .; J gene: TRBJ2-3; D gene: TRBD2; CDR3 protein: CSVERTAGGPNSGTDTQYF
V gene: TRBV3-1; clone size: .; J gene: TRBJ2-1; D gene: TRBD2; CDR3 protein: CASSQEGLGWAGGTYNEQFF
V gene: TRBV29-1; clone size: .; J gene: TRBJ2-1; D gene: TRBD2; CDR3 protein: CSVALAGGPPNEQFF
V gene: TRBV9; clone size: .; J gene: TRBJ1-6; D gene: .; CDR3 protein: CASSVEADNSPLHF
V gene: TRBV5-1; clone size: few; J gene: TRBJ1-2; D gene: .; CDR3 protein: CASSPDRGDGYTF
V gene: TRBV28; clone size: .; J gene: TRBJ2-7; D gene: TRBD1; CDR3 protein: CASSLTGTGGHEQYF
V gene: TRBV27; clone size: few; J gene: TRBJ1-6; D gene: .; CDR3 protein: CASSLKGGSYNSPLHF
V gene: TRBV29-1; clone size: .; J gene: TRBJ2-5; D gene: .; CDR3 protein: CSVRGGDAGETQYF
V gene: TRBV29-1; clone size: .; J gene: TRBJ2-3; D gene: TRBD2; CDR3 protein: CSVATSGVTDTQYF
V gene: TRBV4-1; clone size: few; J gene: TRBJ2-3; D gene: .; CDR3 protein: CASSQAVGSSTDTQYF